Shown below are 8 T cell receptor beta chains from a single sample sequenced in a study of control samples from healthy donors and cancer patients (TCRdb year 2020). The method behind the library was the immunoSEQ multiplex PCR assay. TCRdb re-hosts the immuneACCESS table, in-frame sequences only. Its copies lack some clones; in the studies checked, an unresolved V gene accounts for under half of them, and the cause for the rest is not known. The sample table lists under 110,000 clones, more than 85% of them with a count of one. The biggest ten clones account for over 6.5% of the sample. Material for sequencing was blood. The receptors were sampled from a man aged 30 to 39 in good health.

The chain is built from TRBV19 and TRBJ2-5; D is perhaps TRBD1 or TRBD2 (7 bases each). The V gene's germline CDR1 is LNHDA and CDR2 SQIVND (reference sequence). This CDR3 comprises 14 residues. Between the trimmed V and J ends, which lost 6 bases and 5 bases, there was a span of 16 bases. Here the CDR3 reads CASRGGRGPETQYF. CDR3 coding DNA: TGTGCCAGTAGAGGGGGGAGGGGGCCTGAGACCCAGTACTTC.

The rearrangement uses TRBV20-1 and TRBJ1-1; no definite D call. The germline V gene encodes CDR1 DFQATT and CDR2 SNEGSKA (reference sequence). CDR3 size: 10 residues. V lost 3 bases, J lost 9 bases, and 8 bases lay in between. CDR3 sequence (DNA): TGCAGTGCTAGGGGTGGGCAAGCTTTCTTT. This gives the protein CSARGGQAFF.

This clone appeared a few times. This rearrangement joins TRBV19 to TRBJ1-3, with 8 bases identical to TRBD1. Germline V lookup: CDR1 LNHDA, CDR2 SQIVND (reference sequence). The CDR3 length is 16 residues. Losses at the gene ends were 7 bases for V and 0 bases for J; bases not matched to a gene: 8. CDR3: CASTGQGRSSGNTIYF. In DNA form, the CDR3 reads TGTGCCAGTACCGGACAGGGAAGAAGCTCTGGAAACACCATATATTTT.

The rearrangement links TRBV19 to TRBJ2-7, with D tentatively TRBD2 (6 bases). Trimming removed 4 bases at V and 4 bases at J, with 14 bases between. Germline lookup yields CDR1 LNHDA and CDR2 SQIVND (reference sequence). This CDR3 spans 14 amino acids. CDR3 region: CASSSSIAVYEQYF. The CDR3 coding sequence is TGTGCCAGTAGTAGCTCAATAGCGGTTTACGAGCAGTACTTC.

The CDR3 nucleotides read TGCGCCAGCAGCCCCAACGCCAGGGCTAGGACCGGGGAGCTGTTTTTT. This gives the protein CASSPNARARTGELFF. The J gene is TRBJ2-2, the V gene TRBV4-3; possible D gene TRBD1, 5 bases. The germline V gene has CDR1 LGHNA and CDR2 YSLEER. CDR3 size: 16 residues. V shed 4 bases and J shed 5 bases, with 17 bases lying between them.

The chain carries TRBV6-6 and TRBJ1-4; D is perhaps TRBD1 (6 bases). Germline V CDR1 and CDR2: MNHNY, SVGAGI (reference sequence). The germline V and J ends were trimmed by 5 bases and 4 bases, with 11 bases remaining between them. The CDR3 has 14 amino acids. The CDR3 loop is CASSIGQNNEKLFF. The CDR3, as DNA: TGTGCCAGCAGTATCGGACAGAATAATGAAAAACTGTTTTTT.

The chain employs TRBV5-1 and TRBJ1-1, with D possibly matching TRBD1 (5 bases). This CDR3 comprises 15 residues. V dropped 3 bases and J dropped 0 bases, with 12 bases sitting between them. Per the germline V gene, CDR1 is SGHRS and CDR2 is YFSETQ. CDR3 coding DNA: TGCGCCAGCAGCTACGCCCTAGGGGTGAACACTGAAGCTTTCTTT. Translated, it gives CASSYALGVNTEAFF. Full variable domain (outside the CDR3, taken from reference TRBV5-1 and TRBJ1-1): KAGVTQTPRYLIKTRGQQVTLSCSPISGHRSVSWYQQTPGQGLQFLFEYFSETQRNKGNFPGRFSGRQFSNSRSEMNVSTLELGDSALYLCASSYALGVNTEAFFGQGTRLTVV.

The rearrangement links TRBV6-5 to TRBJ1-2; tentatively, D is TRBD1 (6 bases). V lost 10 bases, J lost 4 bases, and 16 bases lay in between. CDR3 length: 13 amino acids. Germline loops: CDR1 MNHEY, CDR2 SVGAGI. CDR3 DNA sequence: TGTGCCACCCGAGCGGGGGGCCCCTATGGCTACACCTTC. It yields the protein CATRAGGPYGYTF.